The next 23 T cell receptor beta chains were all read from a single sample in a study of T cell responses to AZD1222 COVID-19 vaccine. The protocol was immunoSEQ multiplex PCR, while the TCRdb copy is restricted to in-frame clones and leaves out a portion. In the table there are some 140,000 clones, 92% of which are singletons. The sample was peripheral blood, taken on day 0 of AZD1222 vaccination. The receptors stem from an adult in good health.

This clone has a single count. V is TRBV5-5 and J is TRBJ1-2; weak D call: TRBD1 (5 bases). Germline loops: CDR1 SGHKS, CDR2 YYEKEE (reference sequence). V was shortened by 4 bases and J by 0 bases, with 13 bases between the two germline ends. The CDR3 spans 15 residues. DNA for the CDR3: TGTGCCAGCAGCCCCAGCGGGACCCCTAACTATGGCTACACCTTC. Protein product: CASSPSGTPNYGYTF.

This clone was counted once. The genes are TRBV2 and TRBJ1-1; D is perhaps TRBD1 (5 bases). Germline V gives CDR1 SNHLY, CDR2 FYNNEI. Trimming cost V 6 bases and J 0 bases, with 8 bases left between them. The length of the CDR3 is 13 residues. DNA of the CDR3: TGTGCCAGCAGGGACATGATGAACACTGAAGCTTTCTTT. The encoded protein is CASRDMMNTEAFF.

The chain couples TRBV12-3 or TRBV12-4 to TRBJ1-1, with a possible D match to TRBD1 (6 bases). CDR3 length: 12 amino acids. Trimming left V 7 bases short and J 4 bases short, with 10 bases between. The CDR3 protein is CASKVGATEAFF. CDR3 bases: TGTGCCAGCAAAGTGGGGGCCACTGAAGCTTTCTTT.

The rearrangement uses TRBV21-1 and TRBJ1-4. TRBV21-1 is a documented pseudogene. The CDR3 covers 15 residues. The CDR3 sequence is CASSNRTEANEKLFF. The CDR3 DNA sequence: TGTGCCAGCAGCAACCGGACGGAGGCTAATGAAAAACTGTTTTTT.

This sequence joins TRBV11-3 and TRBJ2-1, with no clear D. Trimming removed 5 bases at V and 0 bases at J, with 14 bases between. CDR3 length: 16 amino acids. CDR1 SGHNT and CDR2 YENEEA come from the germline V gene. The chain's CDR3 is CASSNIGGGSYNEQFF. CDR3 in DNA: TGTGCCAGCAGCAATATCGGTGGCGGCTCCTACAATGAGCAGTTCTTC.

The chain carries TRBV30 and TRBJ1-4, with 7 bases matching TRBD1. This CDR3 has 15 amino acids. Losses at the gene ends were 5 bases for V and 0 bases for J; bases not matched to a gene: 6. CDR1 is GTSNPN, CDR2 SVGIG, per germline (reference sequence). CDR3 sequence reads: CAWRTGSSTNEKLFF. The CDR3 coding sequence is TGTGCCTGGCGGACAGGAAGCTCAACTAATGAAAAACTGTTTTTT.

This sequence joins TRBV19 and TRBJ2-3, with 11 bases matching TRBD2. J gave up 3 bases and V 6 bases, and 2 bases lay outside the gene matches. This CDR3 contains 14 residues. CDR1 is LNHDA and CDR2 is SQIVND in the germline V gene (reference sequence). The CDR3 DNA is TGTGCCAGTAGGGCTAGCGGGAGGACAGATACGCAGTATTTT. It translates to CASRASGRTDTQYF.

The genes are TRBV6-1 and TRBJ1-5; D is unclear. V was clipped by 2 bases and J by 0 bases, with 8 bases between them. This CDR3 is 15 amino acids long. Germline-derived CDR1 and CDR2 are MNHNS and SASEGT. CDR3 sequence reads: CASSETVNSNQPQHF. CDR3 nucleotides: TGTGCCAGCAGTGAAACAGTCAATAGCAATCAGCCCCAGCATTTT.

The J gene is TRBJ1-6, the V gene TRBV4-3; weak D call: TRBD1 (6 bases). The CDR3 loop spans 15 amino acids. V was trimmed by 0 bases and J by 10 bases, leaving 13 bases between them. Germline CDR1 and CDR2: LGHNA and YSLEER. The CDR3 bases are TGCGCCAGCAGCCAAGACCAGGGGCGGCAGTCACCCCTCCACTTT. It specifies CASSQDQGRQSPLHF.

The V and J genes are TRBV30 and TRBJ2-1; TRBD2 matches 7 bases. CDR3 size: 14 residues. Per the germline V gene, CDR1 is GTSNPN and CDR2 is SVGIG (reference sequence). With V trimmed by 3 bases and J by 5 bases, 7 bases remained unmatched. DNA of the CDR3: TGTGCCTGGAGGGGAGGGAACTTCGACAATGAGCAGTTCTTC. Encoded protein: CAWRGGNFDNEQFF.

CDR3: CASSLGVTEAFF. CDR3 nucleotides: TGTGCCAGCAGCTTAGGGGTGACTGAAGCTTTCTTT. The chain carries TRBV5-6 and TRBJ1-1, with a tentative D call TRBD1 (5 bases). Per germline, CDR1 SGHDT and CDR2 YYEEEE. Trimming removed 2 bases from V and 5 bases from J, with 7 bases in between. The CDR3 runs to 12 residues. Full variable domain (rest looked up from reference TRBV5-6 and TRBJ1-1): DAGVTQSPTHLIKTRGQQVTLRCSPKSGHDTVSWYQQALGQGPQFIFQYYEEEERQRGNFPDRFSGHQFPNYSSELNVNALLLGDSALYLCASSLGVTEAFFGQGTRLTVV.

The rearrangement links TRBV6-2 or TRBV6-3 to TRBJ1-3, with 7 bases matching TRBD1. CDR3 size: 17 residues. The germline CDR1 and CDR2 sequences are MNHEY and SVGEGT. V shed 0 bases, J shed 6 bases, and the junction held 11 bases outside the gene matches. The CDR3 sequence is CASSYSTTGKTENTIYF. In nucleotides, the CDR3 is TGTGCCAGCAGTTACTCGACGACAGGGAAGACCGAAAACACCATATATTTT.

The chain has TRBV28 and TRBJ1-2, with 8 bases matching TRBD1. Per the germline V gene, CDR1 is MDHEN and CDR2 is SYDVKM. The CDR3 runs to 14 residues. The trim removed 3 bases at V and 4 bases at J, leaving 4 bases unmatched. In DNA, the CDR3 is TGTGCCAGCAGTTTGAGGGACAGGATCTATGGCTACACCTTC. Protein product: CASSLRDRIYGYTF.

This clone counts as medium-sized. The chain couples TRBV10-1 to TRBJ1-1, with a possible D match to TRBD1 (5 bases). The CDR3 is 12 residues long. The germline gives CDR1 WNHNN, CDR2 SYGVQD (reference sequence). V dropped 5 bases and J dropped 5 bases, with 9 bases sitting between them. The CDR3: CASSSGATEAFF. In DNA, the CDR3 is TGCGCCAGCAGTTCCGGGGCAACTGAAGCTTTCTTT.

The genes are TRBV5-6 and TRBJ1-1; no reliable D call. The CDR3 has 13 amino acids. CDR1 and CDR2 (germline): SGHDT, YYEEEE. V gave up 0 bases and J gave up 1 base, with 4 bases separating them. The CDR3 loop is CASSLGGNTEAFF. For the CDR3, the DNA is TGTGCCAGCAGCTTGGGGGGGAACACTGAAGCTTTCTTT.

The chain is built from TRBV30 and TRBJ2-5; 10 bases align to TRBD2. Germline V lookup: CDR1 GTSNPN, CDR2 SVGIG (reference sequence). V lost 1 base, J lost 9 bases, and 23 bases stayed unmatched. CDR3 length: 19 amino acids. CDR3 in DNA: TGTGCCTGGAGTGGCCTGCCTAGCGGGAGCCTGAGGGGCAAGATGGCCCAGTACTTC. Translated, it gives CAWSGLPSGSLRGKMAQYF.

The chain combines TRBV11-2 with TRBJ1-1, with 12 bases matching TRBD1. There are 15 residues in the CDR3. V lost 6 bases, J lost 5 bases, and 7 bases stayed unmatched. CDR1 and CDR2 from the germline V gene are SGHAT and FQNNGV. The CDR3 here is CASSRDRGRRTEAFF. Written as DNA, the CDR3 is TGTGCCAGCAGTCGGGACAGGGGGCGAAGGACTGAAGCTTTCTTT.

The V call is TRBV27, the J call TRBJ2-3; 11 bases agree with TRBD2. CDR1 and CDR2 (germline): MNHEY, SMNVEV (reference sequence). V lost 2 bases and J lost 0; bases outside the gene matches: 7. The CDR3 contains 18 residues. The DNA for the CDR3 is TGTGCCAGCAGTTTAAGACTAGCGGGGTGGGCTAGCACAGATACGCAGTATTTT. Translation gives CASSLRLAGWASTDTQYF.

The V call is TRBV4-1, the J call TRBJ2-7; D might be TRBD1 (8 bases). V lost 3 bases and J 6 bases, leaving 15 bases between the germline ends. The CDR3 sequence is 14 residues long. Germline loops: CDR1 MGHRA, CDR2 YSYEKL. The CDR3 spells CASSHLQGEGEQYF. The CDR3 DNA is TGCGCCAGCAGCCACCTACAGGGGGAGGGCGAGCAGTACTTC.

This rearrangement joins TRBV5-1 to TRBJ2-1, with TRBD2 matching over 10 bases. V was clipped by 3 bases and J by 7 bases; unmatched bases: 7. This CDR3 comprises 15 residues. The germline V gene encodes CDR1 SGHRS and CDR2 YFSETQ. CDR3 nucleotide sequence: TGCGCCAGCAGCTACGGGCTAGCGGGAGCAAATGAGCAGTTCTTC. It yields the protein CASSYGLAGANEQFF.

The V call is TRBV28, the J call TRBJ1-4; D unclear. Looked up from germline, CDR1 is MDHEN and CDR2 is SYDVKM. This CDR3 region has 15 residues. V shed 3 bases and J shed 7 bases, with 15 bases lying between them. The DNA of the CDR3 is TGTGCCAGCAGTTTTTTGGAAGGGTCGGGTGAAAAACTGTTTTTT. This codes for CASSFLEGSGEKLFF.

The rearrangement uses TRBV29-1 and TRBJ2-3, with 9 bases lining up with TRBD2. Germline trimming cut 4 bases from V and 0 bases from J; bases unmatched to any gene: 5. The CDR3 covers 15 residues. Germline V gives CDR1 SQVTM, CDR2 ANQGSEA. The CDR3 protein is CSVVGREGSTDTQYF. The CDR3 DNA follows: TGCAGCGTTGTTGGGCGGGAGGGGAGCACAGATACGCAGTATTTT.

A single count supports this clone. V is TRBV9 and J is TRBJ2-1; 13 bases fit TRBD2. The CDR3 is 15 residues long. Germline CDR1 is SGDLS and CDR2 is YYNGEE. V lost 3 bases, J lost 7 bases, and 4 bases stayed unmatched. The CDR3 loop reads CASSGTGLAGNEQFF. In DNA, the CDR3 is TGTGCCAGCAGCGGAACGGGACTAGCGGGAAATGAGCAGTTCTTC.